A selection of T cell receptor beta chains follows, all from one sample in a study of cytomegalovirus exposure and HLA in healthy donors. Clones were read by immunoSEQ multiplex PCR, and TCRdb kept only the in-frame ones, dropping some. Among about 69,000 clones listed, over 90% were seen once. The sequencing input was PBMCs. The receptor set was obtained from a woman aged 18-30 years in good health and CMV-seronegative. The conserved cysteine and the conserved F or W are not part of the CDR3 here.

>TRBV9
ASSVAGELQRGGAGGAQY
>TRBV10-2
ASSESAGLAGETQY
>TRBV29-1
SVEARDYEQY
>TRBV7-2
ASSQNSPLH
>TRBV4-3
ASSPGLGGSYNEQF
>TRBV5-6
ASVLQGADYGYT
>TRBV7-6
ASSPGGPGNEQF
>TRBV4-2
ASSQESGTGGEKLF
>TRBV30
AWSGVPGELF
>TRBV9
ASSVEGAEKLF
>TRBV18
ASSPREEETQY
>TRBV6-5
ASSYRGPSEGYT
>TRBV18
ASSPRTSYSYEQY
>TRBV12-5
ASGFDRTSGNTIY
>TRBV7-8
ASSARRREDYGYT
>TRBV6-1
ASSEDFSGANVLT
>TRBV6-5
ASSGAFSNQPQH
>TRBV4-3
ASSQDWGTGGYATIY
>TRBV9
ASSVDPGGLIKETQY
>TRBV13
ASSEDRAVLF
>TRBV5-8
ASSLRGLERTNIQY
>TRBV29-1
SAGGEAGELF
>TRBV6-5
ASSLRGQGVFNEQF
>TRBV6-5
ASSSTTGGADTQY
>TRBV29-1
SVGRTGELDTGELF
>TRBV6-6
ASSSWTGDTEAF
>TRBV7-6
ASSPGLAGDRSQY